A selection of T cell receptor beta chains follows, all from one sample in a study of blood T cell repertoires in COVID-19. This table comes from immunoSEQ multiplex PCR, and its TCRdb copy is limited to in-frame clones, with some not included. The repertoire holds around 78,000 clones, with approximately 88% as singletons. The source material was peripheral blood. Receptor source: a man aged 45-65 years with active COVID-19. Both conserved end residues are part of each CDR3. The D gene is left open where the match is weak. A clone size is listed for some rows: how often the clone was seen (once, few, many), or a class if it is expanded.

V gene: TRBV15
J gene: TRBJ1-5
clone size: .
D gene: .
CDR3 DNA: TGTGCCACCAGCAGTGTCCCGGACGCGAGGGATCAGCCCCAGCATTTT
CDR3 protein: CATSSVPDARDQPQHF

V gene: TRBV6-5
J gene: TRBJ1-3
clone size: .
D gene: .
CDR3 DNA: TGTGCCAGCAGTAACCGGGACACTAACACCATATATTTT
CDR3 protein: CASSNRDTNTIYF

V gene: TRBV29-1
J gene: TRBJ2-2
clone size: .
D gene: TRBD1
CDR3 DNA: TGCAGCGTGTCGCAGGGGGTCGAGACCGGGGAGCTGTTTTTT
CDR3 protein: CSVSQGVETGELFF

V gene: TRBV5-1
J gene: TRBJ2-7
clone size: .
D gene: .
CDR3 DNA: TGCGCCAGCAGCGTGGACAGCTACGAGCAGTACTTC
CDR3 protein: CASSVDSYEQYF

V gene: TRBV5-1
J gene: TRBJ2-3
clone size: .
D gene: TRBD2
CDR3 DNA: TGCGCCAGCAGCTTGGCTAGCGGGGTGACAGATACGCAGTATTTT
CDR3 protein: CASSLASGVTDTQYF

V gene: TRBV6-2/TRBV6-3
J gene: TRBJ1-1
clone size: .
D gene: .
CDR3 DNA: TGTGCCAGCAGTTACGGGGCCCTTGAAGCTTTCTTT
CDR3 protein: CASSYGALEAFF

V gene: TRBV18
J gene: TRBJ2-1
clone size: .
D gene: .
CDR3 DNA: TGTGCTAGCTCACCCATTGGGGAAAGGGGCAATGAGCAGTTCTTC
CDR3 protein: CASSPIGERGNEQFF

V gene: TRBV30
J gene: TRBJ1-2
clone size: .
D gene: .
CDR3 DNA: TGTGCCTTGTACTTCGGGGGGGCCGTCTATGGCTACACCTTC
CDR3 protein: CALYFGGAVYGYTF

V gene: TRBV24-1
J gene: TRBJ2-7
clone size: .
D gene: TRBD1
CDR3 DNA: TGTGCCACCAGTGACCCCGGGACAGGGGCCAACGAGCAGTACTTC
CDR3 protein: CATSDPGTGANEQYF

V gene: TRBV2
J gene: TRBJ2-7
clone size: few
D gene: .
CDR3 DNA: TGTGCCAGCAGTGAAGGGGCACCCTACGAGCAGTACTTC
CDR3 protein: CASSEGAPYEQYF

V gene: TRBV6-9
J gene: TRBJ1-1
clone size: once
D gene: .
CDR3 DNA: TGTGCCAGCAGTTATCATCGCAGGGGGAACACTGAAGCTTTCTTT
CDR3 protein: CASSYHRRGNTEAFF

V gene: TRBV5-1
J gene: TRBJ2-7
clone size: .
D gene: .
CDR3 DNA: TGCGCCAGCAGCTTTCAGGGGGGTCCGAAGTCCTACGAGCAGTACTTC
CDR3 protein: CASSFQGGPKSYEQYF

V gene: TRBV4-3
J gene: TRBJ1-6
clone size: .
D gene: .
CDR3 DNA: TGCGCCAGCAGCCAAGAGCAGAGGGCTAATAATTCACCCCTCCACTTT
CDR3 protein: CASSQEQRANNSPLHF

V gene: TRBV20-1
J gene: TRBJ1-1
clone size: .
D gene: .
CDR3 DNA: TGCAGTGCTAGTGACAGGAAAGCTTTCTTT
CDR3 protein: CSASDRKAFF

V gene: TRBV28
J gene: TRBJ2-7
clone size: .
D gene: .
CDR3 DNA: TGTGCCAGCAGTTTTCGTTCCAGGACTACGCTTCCCTACGAGCAGTACTTC
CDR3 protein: CASSFRSRTTLPYEQYF

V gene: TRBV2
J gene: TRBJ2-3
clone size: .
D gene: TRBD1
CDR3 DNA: TGTGCCACTTACCGGGACAGGGGGGTAGCAGATACGCAGTATTTT
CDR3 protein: CATYRDRGVADTQYF

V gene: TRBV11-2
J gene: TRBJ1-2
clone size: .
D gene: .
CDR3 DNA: TGTGCCAGCAGCCCAGATAACTATGGCTACACCTTC
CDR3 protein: CASSPDNYGYTF

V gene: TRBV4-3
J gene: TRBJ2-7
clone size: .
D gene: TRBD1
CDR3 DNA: TGCGCCAGCAGCCAATACTTTGGGACAGGAAGCTCCTACGAGCAGTACTTC
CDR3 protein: CASSQYFGTGSSYEQYF

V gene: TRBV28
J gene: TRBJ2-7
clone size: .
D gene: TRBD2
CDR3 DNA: TGTGCCAGCAGCACTAGCGGGAGGGCCTCAAACGAGCAGTACTTC
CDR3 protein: CASSTSGRASNEQYF

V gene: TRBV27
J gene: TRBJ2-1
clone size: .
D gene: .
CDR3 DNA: TGTGCCAGCAGGGCTAGCTCCTACAATGAGCAGTTCTTC
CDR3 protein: CASRASSYNEQFF

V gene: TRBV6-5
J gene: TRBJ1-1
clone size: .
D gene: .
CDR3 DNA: TGTGCCAGCAGTTACTCGTACAGGGCTGACACTGAAGCTTTCTTT
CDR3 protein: CASSYSYRADTEAFF

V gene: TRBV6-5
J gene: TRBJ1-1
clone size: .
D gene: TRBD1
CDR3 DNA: TGTGCCAGCAGGATAACAGGGGGCACTGAAGCTTTCTTT
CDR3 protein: CASRITGGTEAFF

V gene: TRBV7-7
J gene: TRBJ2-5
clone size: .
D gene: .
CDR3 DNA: TGTGCCAGCAGCTTAGTTGCGGGTGGAAACCAAGAGACCCAGTACTTC
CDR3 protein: CASSLVAGGNQETQYF

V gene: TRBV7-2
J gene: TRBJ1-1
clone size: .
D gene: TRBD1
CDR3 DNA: TGTGCCAGCAGCAGACAGGGGAACACTGAAGCTTTCTTT
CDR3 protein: CASSRQGNTEAFF

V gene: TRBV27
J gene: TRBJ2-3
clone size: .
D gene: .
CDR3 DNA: TGTGCCAGCAGTGCCCGACAGTTAACTACAGATACGCAGTATTTT
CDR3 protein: CASSARQLTTDTQYF

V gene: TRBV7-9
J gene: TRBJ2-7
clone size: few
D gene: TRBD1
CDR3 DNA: TGTGCCAGCAGAAGGGAAGACAGGGGCTACGAGCAGTACTTC
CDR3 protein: CASRREDRGYEQYF

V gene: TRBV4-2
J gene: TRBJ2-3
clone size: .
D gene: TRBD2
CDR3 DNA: TGTGCCAGCAGCCCAGAATGGACTAGCGGGAGTGGAAATACGCAGTATTTT
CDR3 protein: CASSPEWTSGSGNTQYF

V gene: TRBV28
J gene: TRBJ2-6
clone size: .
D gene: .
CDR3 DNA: TGTGCCAGCTCGGTGCTTGGCTCTGGGGCCAACGTCCTGACTTTC
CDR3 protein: CASSVLGSGANVLTF

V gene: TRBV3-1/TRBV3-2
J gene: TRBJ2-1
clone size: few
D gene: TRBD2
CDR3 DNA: TGTGCCAGCAGCCACCTCGGGGGGGGCAGGAATGAGCAGTTCTTC
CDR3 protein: CASSHLGGGRNEQFF

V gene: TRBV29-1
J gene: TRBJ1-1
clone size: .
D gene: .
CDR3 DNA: TGCAGCGTTGAAGTTCCGGGATCGGTCACTGAAGCTTTCTTT
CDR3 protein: CSVEVPGSVTEAFF

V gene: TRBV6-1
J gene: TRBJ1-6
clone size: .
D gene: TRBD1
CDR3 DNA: TGTGCCAGCAGTGAAGACCCGGGACAGGGTTATAATTCACCCCTCCACTTT
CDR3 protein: CASSEDPGQGYNSPLHF

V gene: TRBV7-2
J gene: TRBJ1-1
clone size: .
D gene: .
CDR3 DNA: TGTGCCAGCAGCTTAGTCCTGCGCAGGGCTCCCGAAGCTTTCTTT
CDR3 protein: CASSLVLRRAPEAFF

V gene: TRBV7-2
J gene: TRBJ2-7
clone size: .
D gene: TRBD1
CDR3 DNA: TGTGCCAGCAGCCCCCGGGACAGCCTCTCCTACGAGCAGTACTTC
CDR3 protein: CASSPRDSLSYEQYF

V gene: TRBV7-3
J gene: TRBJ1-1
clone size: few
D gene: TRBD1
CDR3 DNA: TGTGCCAGCAGCTTCGAACCTCTGGGACAGGGGGCGAGAACTGAAGCTTTCTTT
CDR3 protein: CASSFEPLGQGARTEAFF

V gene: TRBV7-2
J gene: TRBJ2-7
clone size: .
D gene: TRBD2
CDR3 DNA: TGTGCCAGCAGCTCCATTTACGGGACTAGCGGAGAGACCTACGAGCAGTACTTC
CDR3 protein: CASSSIYGTSGETYEQYF

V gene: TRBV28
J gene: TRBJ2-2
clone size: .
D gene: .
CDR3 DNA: TGTGCCAGCAGTCCGTCGACTAGGTTTGGTTTTTTCACCGGGGAGCTGTTTTTT
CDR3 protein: CASSPSTRFGFFTGELFF

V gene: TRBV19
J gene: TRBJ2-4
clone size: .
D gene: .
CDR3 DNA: TGTGCCAGTAGTATACCCCCGACAGACAATAAAAACATTCAGTACTTC
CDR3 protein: CASSIPPTDNKNIQYF

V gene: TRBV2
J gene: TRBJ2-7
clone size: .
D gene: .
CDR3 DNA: TGTGCCAGCAAATCCACGACAAACGATTACGAGCAGTACTTC
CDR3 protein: CASKSTTNDYEQYF

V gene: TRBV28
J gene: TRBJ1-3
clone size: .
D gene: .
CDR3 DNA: TGTGCCAGCAGGCCTAGGGGTGGTGGAAACACCATATATTTT
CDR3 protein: CASRPRGGGNTIYF

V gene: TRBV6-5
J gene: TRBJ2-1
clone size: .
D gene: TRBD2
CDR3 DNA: TGTGCCAGCATGCGCGGGGGGCGATACAATGAGCAGTTCTTC
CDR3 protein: CASMRGGRYNEQFF

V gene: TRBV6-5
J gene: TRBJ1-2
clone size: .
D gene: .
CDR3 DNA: TGTGCCAGCAGCCCCCTCCAATCCGGGAGCACGGGCTACACCTTC
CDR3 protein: CASSPLQSGSTGYTF

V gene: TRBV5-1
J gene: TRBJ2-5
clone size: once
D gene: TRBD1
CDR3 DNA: TGCGCCAGCAGCTTGTCAGGGGGCGCGGGGGAGACCCAGTACTTC
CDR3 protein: CASSLSGGAGETQYF

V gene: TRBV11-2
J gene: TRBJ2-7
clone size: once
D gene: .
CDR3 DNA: TGTGCCAGCAGCACAGGCTTTAGCTCCTACGAGCAGTACTTC
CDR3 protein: CASSTGFSSYEQYF

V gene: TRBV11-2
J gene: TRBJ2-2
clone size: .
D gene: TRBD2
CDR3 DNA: TGTGCCAGCAGCTTAGTACGGACTAGCGGGGGGCCTCACACCGGGGAGCTGTTTTTT
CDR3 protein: CASSLVRTSGGPHTGELFF

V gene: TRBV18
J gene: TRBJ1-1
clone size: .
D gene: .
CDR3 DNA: TGTGCCAGCTCAACGTCGGGAGGGAACCAGAACACTGAAGCTTTCTTT
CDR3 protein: CASSTSGGNQNTEAFF

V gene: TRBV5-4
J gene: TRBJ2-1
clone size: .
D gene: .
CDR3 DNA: TGTGCCAGCAGCTTGGACACCTCCTACAATGAGCAGTTCTTC
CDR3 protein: CASSLDTSYNEQFF

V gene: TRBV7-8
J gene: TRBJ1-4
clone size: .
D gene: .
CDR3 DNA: TGTGCCAGCAGCCCAGGGAAGAGGAATGAAAAACTGTTTTTT
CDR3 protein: CASSPGKRNEKLFF

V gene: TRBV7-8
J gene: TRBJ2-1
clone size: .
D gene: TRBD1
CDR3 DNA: TGTGCCAGCAGCTCGGACAGGGGCCACTACAATGAGCAGTTCTTC
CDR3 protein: CASSSDRGHYNEQFF

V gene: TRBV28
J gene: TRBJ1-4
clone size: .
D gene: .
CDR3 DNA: TGTGCCAGCGAAACGAGCGGTGCAACTAATGAAAAACTGTTTTTT
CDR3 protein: CASETSGATNEKLFF

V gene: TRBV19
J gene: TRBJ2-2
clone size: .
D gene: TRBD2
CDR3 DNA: TGTGCCAGTAGTGAACTAGCGGGGAGACCCGGGGAGCTGTTTTTT
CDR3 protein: CASSELAGRPGELFF

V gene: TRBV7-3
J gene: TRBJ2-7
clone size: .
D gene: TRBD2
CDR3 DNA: TGTGCCAGCAGCCCTCGGACTAGCGGGGGCGAGCAGTACTTC
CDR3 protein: CASSPRTSGGEQYF

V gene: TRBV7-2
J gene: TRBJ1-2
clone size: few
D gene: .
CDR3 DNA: TGTGCCAGCAGCGAGGACAGCTACTTCTATGGCTACACCTTC
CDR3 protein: CASSEDSYFYGYTF

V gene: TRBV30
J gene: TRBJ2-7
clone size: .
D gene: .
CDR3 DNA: TGTGCCTGGGGGGGGGTGGCAGGGGGCTCGCACGAGCAGTACTTC
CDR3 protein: CAWGGVAGGSHEQYF

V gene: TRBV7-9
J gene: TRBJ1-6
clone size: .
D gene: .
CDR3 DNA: TGTGCCAGCAGCTTCACGGGGGGTAGGCATTCACCCCTCCACTTT
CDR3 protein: CASSFTGGRHSPLHF

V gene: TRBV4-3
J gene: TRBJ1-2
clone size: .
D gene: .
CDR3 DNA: TGCGCCAGCAGCCAAGATCTGGGAGACTATGGCTACACCTTC
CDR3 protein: CASSQDLGDYGYTF

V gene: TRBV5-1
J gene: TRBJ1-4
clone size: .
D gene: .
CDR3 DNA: TGCGCCAGCCGATATTCGGGGACTGCGCTTGCAACTAATGAAAAACTGTTTTTT
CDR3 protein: CASRYSGTALATNEKLFF

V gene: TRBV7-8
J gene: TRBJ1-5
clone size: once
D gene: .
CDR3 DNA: TGTGCCAGCAGCTTCGAGTCTTATAATCAGCCCCAGCATTTT
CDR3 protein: CASSFESYNQPQHF

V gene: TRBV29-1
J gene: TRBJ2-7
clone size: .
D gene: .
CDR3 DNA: TGCAGCGTTGCCGGAAACCTAGTAAGGTCTTATGAGGAGCAGTACTTC
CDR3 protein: CSVAGNLVRSYEEQYF